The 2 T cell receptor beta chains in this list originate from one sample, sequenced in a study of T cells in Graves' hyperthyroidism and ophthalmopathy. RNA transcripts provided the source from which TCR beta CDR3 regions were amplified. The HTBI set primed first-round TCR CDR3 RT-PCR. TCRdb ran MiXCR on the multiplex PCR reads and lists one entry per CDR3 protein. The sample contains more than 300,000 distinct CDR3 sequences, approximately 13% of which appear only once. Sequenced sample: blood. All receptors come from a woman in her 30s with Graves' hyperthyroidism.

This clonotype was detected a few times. CDR3 DNA sequence: TGTGCCAGTACCCCCTCAGGAGCTAGCGGTGGGCACAATGAGCAGTTCTTC. Translating gives CASTPSGASGGHNEQFF. The chain carries TRBV19 and TRBJ2-1; the match to TRBD2 covers 7 bases. This CDR3 contains 17 residues. Looked up from germline, CDR1 is LNHDA and CDR2 is SQIVND (reference sequence). V lost 7 bases and J lost 5; bases outside the gene matches: 17.

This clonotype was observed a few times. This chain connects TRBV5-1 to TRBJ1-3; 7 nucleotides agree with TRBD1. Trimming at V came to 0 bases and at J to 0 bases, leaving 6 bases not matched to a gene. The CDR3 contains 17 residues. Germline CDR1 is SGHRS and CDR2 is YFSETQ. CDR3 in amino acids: CASSLEPTGASGNTIYF. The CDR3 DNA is TGCGCCAGCAGCTTGGAGCCCACAGGGGCCTCTGGAAACACCATATATTTT.